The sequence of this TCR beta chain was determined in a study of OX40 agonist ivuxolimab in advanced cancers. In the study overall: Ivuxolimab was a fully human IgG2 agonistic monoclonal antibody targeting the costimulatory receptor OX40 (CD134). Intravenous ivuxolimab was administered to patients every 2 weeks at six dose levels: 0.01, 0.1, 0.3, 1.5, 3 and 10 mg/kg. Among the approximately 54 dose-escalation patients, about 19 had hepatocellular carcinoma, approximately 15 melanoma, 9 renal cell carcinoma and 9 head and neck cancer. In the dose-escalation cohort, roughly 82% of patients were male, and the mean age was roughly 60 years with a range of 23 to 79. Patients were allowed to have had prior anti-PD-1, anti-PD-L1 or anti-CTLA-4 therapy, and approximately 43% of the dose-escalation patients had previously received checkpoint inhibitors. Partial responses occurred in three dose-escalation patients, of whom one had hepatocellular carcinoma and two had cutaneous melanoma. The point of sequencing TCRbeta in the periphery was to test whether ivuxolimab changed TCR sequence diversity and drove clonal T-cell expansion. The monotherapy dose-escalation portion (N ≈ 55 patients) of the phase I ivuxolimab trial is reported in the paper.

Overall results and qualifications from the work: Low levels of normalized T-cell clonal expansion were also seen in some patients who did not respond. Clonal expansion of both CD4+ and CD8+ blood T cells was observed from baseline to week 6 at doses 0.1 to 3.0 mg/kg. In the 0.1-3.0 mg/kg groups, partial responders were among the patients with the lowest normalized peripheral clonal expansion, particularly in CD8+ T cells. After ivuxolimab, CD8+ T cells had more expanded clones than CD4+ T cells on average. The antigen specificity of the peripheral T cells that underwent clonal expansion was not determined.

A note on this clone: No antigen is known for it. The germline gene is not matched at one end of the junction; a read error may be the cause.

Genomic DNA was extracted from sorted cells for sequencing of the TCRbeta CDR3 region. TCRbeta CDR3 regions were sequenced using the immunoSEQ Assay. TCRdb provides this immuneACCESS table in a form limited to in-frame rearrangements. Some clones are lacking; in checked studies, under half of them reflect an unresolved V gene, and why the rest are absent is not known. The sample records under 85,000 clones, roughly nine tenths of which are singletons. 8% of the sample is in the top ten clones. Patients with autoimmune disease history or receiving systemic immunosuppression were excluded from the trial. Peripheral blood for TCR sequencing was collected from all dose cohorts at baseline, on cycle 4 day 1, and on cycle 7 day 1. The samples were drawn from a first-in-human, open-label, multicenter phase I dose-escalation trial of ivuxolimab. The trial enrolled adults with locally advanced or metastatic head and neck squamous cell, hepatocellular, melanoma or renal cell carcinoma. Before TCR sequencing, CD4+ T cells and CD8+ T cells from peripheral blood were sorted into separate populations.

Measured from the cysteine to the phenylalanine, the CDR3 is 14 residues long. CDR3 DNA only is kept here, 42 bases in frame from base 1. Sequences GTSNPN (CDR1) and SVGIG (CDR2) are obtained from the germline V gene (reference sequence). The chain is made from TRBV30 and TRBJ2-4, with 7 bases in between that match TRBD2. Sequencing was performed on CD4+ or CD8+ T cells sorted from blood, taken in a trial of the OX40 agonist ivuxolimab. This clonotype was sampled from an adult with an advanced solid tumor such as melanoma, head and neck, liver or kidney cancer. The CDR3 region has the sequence CAWNERLATNIQYF. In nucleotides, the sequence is TGTGCCTGGAATGAGAGACTAGCCACAAACATTCAGTACTTC.